Following are 24 T cell receptor beta chains from one sample sequenced in a study of blood T cell repertoires in COVID-19. Repertoires were generated with immunoSEQ multiplex PCR, while TCRdb's copy carries only in-frame clones and drops some. The table shows 45,000 to 65,000 clones, with 88% occurring only once. Material: peripheral blood. The origin of the receptors is a human donor in a cohort sampled during active COVID-19.

The chain employs TRBV11-2 and TRBJ2-5; 9 bases are a match to TRBD2. Germline CDR1 reads SGHAT; CDR2 reads FQNNGV. V shed 1 base and J 5 bases; nucleotides not matched to a gene: 8. The CDR3 runs 16 residues. The CDR3 DNA reads as TGTGCCAGCAGCTTAGTGGGCGGCGGGGGGGAGGAGACCCAGTACTTC. Its protein product is CASSLVGGGGEETQYF.

This chain joins TRBV12-5 and TRBJ1-1; D not resolved. The germline gives CDR1 LGHNT, CDR2 FRNRAP. V was pared by 7 bases and J by 1 base, with 10 bases between. The CDR3 has 13 residues. The CDR3 region has the DNA TGTGCTAGTGCCCTGGGCGCGAACACTGAAGCTTTCTTT. Translating it yields CASALGANTEAFF.

V gene TRBV5-8 combines with J gene TRBJ1-5; no clear D gene. Deletions cut 0 bases from V and 1 base from J, with 11 bases between. This CDR3 contains 16 residues. The germline CDR1 and CDR2 sequences are SGHTS and YDEGEE. In DNA, the CDR3 is TGTGCCAGCAGCTTGGTCGCGGGTTCGAGCAATCAGCCCCAGCATTTT. Translated: CASSLVAGSSNQPQHF. The variable domain in full, completed from reference TRBV5-8 and TRBJ1-5, reads EAGVTQSPTHLIKTRGQQATLRCSPISGHTSVYWYQQALGLGLQFLLWYDEGEERNRGNFPPRFSGRQFPNYSSELNVNALELEDSALYLCASSLVAGSSNQPQHFGDGTRLSIL.

This chain connects TRBV4-3 to TRBJ1-1; D perhaps matches TRBD1 (5 bases). CDR1 LGHNA and CDR2 YSLEER come from the germline V gene. V shed 0 bases and J shed 10 bases, with 15 bases lying between them. The length of the CDR3 is 14 residues. CDR3 DNA: TGCGCCAGCAGCCAAGAACAGGTTGGCCCGGGAGCTTTCTTT. Translation gives CASSQEQVGPGAFF.

V gene TRBV6-4 combines with J gene TRBJ2-1; TRBD2 agrees at 9 bases. The CDR3 extends over 13 amino acids. The J segment lost 9 bases and the V segment lost 2 bases, leaving 2 bases of the junction unmatched. Germline V gives CDR1 MRHNA, CDR2 SNTAGT. DNA for the CDR3: TGTGCCAGCAGTGACGAAGCGGGGGGTGAGCAGTTCTTC. Translated: CASSDEAGGEQFF.

This clone was seen once. The V and J genes are TRBV12-3 or TRBV12-4 and TRBJ1-2; TRBD1 might be the D (5 bases). This CDR3 has 13 residues. V lost 5 bases and J 4 bases, leaving 11 bases between the germline ends. CDR3 DNA sequence: TGTGCCAGCAGTCGGGGGAAATTCTATGGCTACACCTTC. It encodes CASSRGKFYGYTF.

The rearrangement uses TRBV18 and TRBJ2-1, with D unresolved. Germline CDR1 and CDR2: KGHSH and LQKENI. With 1 base removed from V and 0 bases from J, the gap between germline ends came to 7 bases. This CDR3 is built from 15 residues. CDR3 DNA sequence: TGTGCCAGCTCACCACAGCTCGACTCCTACAATGAGCAGTTCTTC. Its protein is CASSPQLDSYNEQFF.

The V and J genes are TRBV5-1 and TRBJ2-1; 9 bases match TRBD2. This CDR3 spans 16 amino acids. Germline loops: CDR1 SGHRS, CDR2 YFSETQ. V was clipped by 2 bases and J by 0 bases; unmatched bases: 3. DNA for the CDR3: TGCGCCAGCAGCTTACCGACTAGCGGCTCCTACAATGAGCAGTTCTTC. It encodes CASSLPTSGSYNEQFF.

The rearrangement links TRBV6-5 to TRBJ1-2, with 11 bases lining up with TRBD1. Germline loops: CDR1 MNHEY, CDR2 SVGAGI. With 5 bases clipped from V and 4 bases from J, the junction kept 3 bases outside the gene matches. This CDR3 is 14 amino acids long. CDR3 amino acids: CASSPGQGGYGYTF. The CDR3, as DNA: TGTGCCAGCAGTCCGGGACAGGGGGGCTATGGCTACACCTTC.

The chain couples TRBV28 to TRBJ1-2; no definite D call. The CDR3 loop spans 14 amino acids. Germline assignment: CDR1 MDHEN and CDR2 SYDVKM. V was shortened by 3 bases and J by 3 bases, with 11 bases between the two germline ends. The CDR3: CASSFGVSDYGYTF. The CDR3 DNA reads as TGTGCCAGCAGTTTCGGTGTTTCTGACTATGGCTACACCTTC.

The chain is built from TRBV27 and TRBJ2-3; 9 positions match TRBD2. CDR3 size: 16 residues. With V trimmed by 3 bases and J by 6 bases, 10 bases remained unmatched. The germline CDR1 and CDR2 sequences are MNHEY and SMNVEV (reference sequence). CDR3 in DNA: TGTGCCAGCAGTTTGGTAGCGGGGGCCGGGTGGGATACGCAGTATTTT. This encodes CASSLVAGAGWDTQYF.

This chain connects TRBV7-2 to TRBJ2-3; 10 nucleotides agree with TRBD2. The CDR3 has 14 amino acids. CDR1 is SGHTA and CDR2 is FQGNSA in the germline V gene. Trimming at V came to 6 bases and at J to 8 bases, leaving 8 bases not matched to a gene. The CDR3 bases are TGTGCCAGCAGAAGACTAGCGGGTGGAGGTACGCAGTATTTT. This sequence encodes CASRRLAGGGTQYF. Based on the CDR3 plus reference TRBV7-2 and TRBJ2-3, the full variable domain is GAGVSQSPSNKVTEKGKDVELRCDPISGHTALYWYRQSLGQGLEFLIYFQGNSAPDKSGLPSDRFSAERTGGSVSTLTIQRTQQEDSAVYLCASRRLAGGGTQYFGPGTRLTVL.

This clone has a single count. The chain links TRBV9 to TRBJ2-7; D perhaps matches TRBD2 (6 bases). This CDR3 spans 15 amino acids. V gave up 0 bases and J gave up 3 bases, with 13 bases separating them. Germline CDR1 and CDR2: SGDLS and YYNGEE. The CDR3 sequence: CASSVELADNYEQYF. CDR3 bases: TGTGCCAGCAGCGTAGAACTAGCAGACAACTACGAGCAGTACTTC.

The chain employs TRBV3-1 (or the pseudogene TRBV3-2) and TRBJ1-4; TRBD1 agrees at 7 bases. CDR3 size: 16 residues. V shed 0 bases and J 5 bases; nucleotides not matched to a gene: 6. Germline CDR1 and CDR2: LGHDT and YNNKEL (reference sequence). Here the CDR3 reads CASSQDQGTVNEKLFF. In DNA, the CDR3 is TGTGCCAGCAGCCAAGATCAGGGGACAGTAAATGAAAAACTGTTTTTT.

This clone was detected a few times. V and J are TRBV9 and TRBJ2-3; D gene uncertain. V was clipped by 3 bases and J by 11 bases, with 16 bases between them. The CDR3 runs 13 residues. The germline gives CDR1 SGDLS, CDR2 YYNGEE. In nucleotides, the CDR3 is TGTGCCAGCAGCGACCCGATCCGTAATAGGCAGTATTTT. Protein product: CASSDPIRNRQYF.

The CDR3 is CASSVTDNEQFF. In DNA, the CDR3 is TGCGCCAGCAGTGTGACTGACAATGAGCAGTTCTTC. This sequence joins TRBV5-1 and TRBJ2-1; D is undetermined. V lost 5 bases and J lost 5, with 8 bases in between. The CDR3 extends over 12 amino acids. Per the germline V gene, CDR1 is SGHRS and CDR2 is YFSETQ.

The V gene is TRBV5-1, the J gene TRBJ1-1, with TRBD1 as a possible D gene (6 bases). There are 17 residues in the CDR3. V was shortened by 6 bases and J by 0 bases, with 21 bases between the two germline ends. Germline V gene data show CDR1 as SGHRS and CDR2 as YFSETQ. In DNA, the CDR3 is TGCGCCAGCACATACCCGACAGGCGATCCTATGAACACTGAAGCTTTCTTT. This translates into CASTYPTGDPMNTEAFF.

In its sample, this clone is medium-sized. V is TRBV4-1 and J is TRBJ2-2; a possible D gene is TRBD2 (5 bases). Germline V gene sequence: CDR1 MGHRA, CDR2 YSYEKL. V lost 0 bases, J lost 5 bases, and 10 bases lay in between. CDR3 length equals 15 residues. The CDR3 DNA is TGCGCCAGCAGCCAAGAAGGCGGGTGGACCGGGGAGCTGTTTTTT. Its translation: CASSQEGGWTGELFF.

This CDR3 reads CASSRGEVSPLHF. In DNA form, the CDR3 reads TGTGCCAGCAGCCGCGGGGAAGTTTCACCCCTCCACTTT. This rearrangement joins TRBV6-5 to TRBJ1-6; D is ambiguous. Trimming cost V 6 bases and J 9 bases, with 12 bases left between them. The CDR3 is made up of 13 amino acids. Germline V gene sequence: CDR1 MNHEY, CDR2 SVGAGI.

This clone has only a few counts. This chain links TRBV7-9 with TRBJ2-2; D gene ambiguous. This CDR3 is 13 amino acids long. Germline lookup yields CDR1 SEHNR and CDR2 FQNEAQ (reference sequence). Trimming shortened V by 9 bases and J by 0 bases, and 8 bases separated the two germline ends. DNA for the CDR3: TGTGCCAGGAAAACAGCGAACACCGGGGAGCTGTTTTTT. This codes for CARKTANTGELFF.

This chain joins TRBV7-8 and TRBJ2-1; D perhaps matches TRBD1 (6 bases). Deletions cut 5 bases from V and 7 bases from J, with 15 bases between. The germline V gene has CDR1 SGHVS and CDR2 FQNEAQ. CDR3 size: 14 residues. CDR3 amino acids: CASSRQPTGNEQFF. For the CDR3, the DNA is TGTGCCAGCAGCCGCCAACCTACAGGGAATGAGCAGTTCTTC.

CDR3 DNA: TGTGCCAGCAGCTTTGTAAGGGGTCGGCGGACAGGCGAATATGATCAGCCCCAGCATTTT. Translating gives CASSFVRGRRTGEYDQPQHF. The chain joins TRBV7-8 to TRBJ1-5; 7 bases are a match to TRBD1. The junction had 22 bases not matched to a gene; V was cut back by 3 bases and J by 5 bases. CDR1 and CDR2 (germline): SGHVS, FQNEAQ. The CDR3 runs to 20 residues.

This clone was seen more than once but under ten times. The gene calls are TRBV25-1 and TRBJ2-2, with D perhaps matching TRBD2 (5 bases). The CDR3 consists of 16 residues. Germline V gene lookup returns CDR1 MGHDK and CDR2 SYGVNS. Trimming stripped 2 bases from V and 6 bases from J, with 16 bases between. CDR3 in amino acids: CASSERGSYGAGELFF. CDR3 bases: TGTGCCAGCAGTGAACGCGGGTCCTACGGCGCCGGGGAGCTGTTTTTT.

This chain joins TRBV2 and TRBJ2-2, with TRBD2 identical over 8 bases. The CDR3 covers 15 residues. The germline gives CDR1 SNHLY, CDR2 FYNNEI. J lost 4 bases, V lost 8 bases, and 9 bases had no gene match. The CDR3 spells CASSRAGATTGELFF. The CDR3, as DNA: TGTGCCAGCTCCCGAGCGGGAGCTACCACCGGGGAGCTGTTTTTT.